This T cell receptor (beta chain) emerged from a study of T cell responses to AZD1222 COVID-19 vaccine. Study conclusions and caveats: Nearly half of spike-specific TCRs reportedly go after variant regions that carry no mutations. White British people made up most donors, females outnumbered males, and clonal diversity was possibly underestimated. Repertoire sampling was restricted to post-peak T cell response timepoints. The number of AZD1222 recipients seropositive at baseline was only five or six.

Clones were read by immunoSEQ multiplex PCR, and TCRdb kept only the in-frame ones, dropping some. This table has approximately 65,000 clones, around nine tenths appearing once. Concerning this clone itself: Its target is unknown.

The source material was peripheral blood, sampled on day 0 of AZD1222 vaccination. The clonotype was recovered from an adult in good health.

This chain's CDR3 is CASSPRTVGSGELFF. The CDR3 DNA sequence: TGTGCCAGCAGCCCCCGAACAGTTGGTTCCGGGGAGCTGTTTTTT. The chain recombines TRBV11-2 with TRBJ2-2; D is undetermined. V lost 5 bases and J lost 6, with 16 bases in between. The CDR3 spans 15 residues. Per the germline V gene, CDR1 is SGHAT and CDR2 is FQNNGV.